These 23 T cell receptor beta chains came from one sample sequenced in a study of beta chain features in type 1 diabetes. TCRB transcripts that were expressed got sequenced, as all of the isolated RNA had been reverse transcribed. Sequencing used immunoSEQ multiplex PCR; TCRdb keeps in-frame clones, though not all of them. The sample lists some 400,000 clones, approximately 16% occurring once. The sample comprised naive CD4+ T cells from blood. These receptors were obtained from a woman aged 18-29 years in good health.

The J gene is TRBJ2-1, the V gene TRBV11-2, with 8 bases fitting TRBD2. After removal of 2 bases from V and 6 bases from J, the junction contained 15 bases not matched to a gene. CDR1 and CDR2 from the germline V gene are SGHAT and FQNNGV. This CDR3 spans 18 amino acids. CDR3 sequence reads: CASSLSFLSGIALNEQFF. DNA of the CDR3: TGTGCCAGCAGCTTATCTTTCCTTAGCGGGATAGCCCTCAATGAGCAGTTCTTC.

This clone turned up a few times. The rearrangement links TRBV5-1 to TRBJ2-1, with TRBD2 identical over 9 bases. CDR3 length: 13 amino acids. Germline V CDR1 and CDR2: SGHRS, YFSETQ. V was clipped by 4 bases and J by 15 bases; unmatched bases: 11. The CDR3 region is CASSPEAVSGGFF. The CDR3 DNA follows: TGCGCCAGCAGCCCTGAAGCGGTTAGCGGGGGGTTCTTC.

The chain carries TRBV7-2 and TRBJ1-5; D remains ambiguous. Trimming cost V 1 base and J 12 bases, with 16 bases left between them. Germline CDR1 SGHTA, CDR2 FQGNSA. The CDR3 totals 14 residues. CDR3 sequence reads: CASSLVWRQDHQHF. CDR3 in DNA: TGTGCCAGCAGCTTAGTGTGGCGGCAAGATCACCAGCATTTT.

This chain links TRBV9 with TRBJ2-2; D is undetermined. The CDR3 has 14 residues. V lost 5 bases and J lost 1, with 9 bases in between. Germline-derived CDR1 and CDR2 are SGDLS and YYNGEE. This chain's CDR3 is CASRKTGNTGELFF. The CDR3 DNA is TGTGCCAGCAGAAAGACGGGGAACACCGGGGAGCTGTTTTTT.

This clone was seen a handful of times. V gene TRBV6-5 combines with J gene TRBJ1-5, with a possible D match to TRBD1 (6 bases). Germline CDR1 MNHEY, CDR2 SVGAGI. Trimming left V 3 bases short and J 10 bases short, with 13 bases between. CDR3 length equals 13 residues. The CDR3 nucleotides are TGTGCCAGCAGTTATCTCAGGGGCCGCCCCCAGCATTTT. Translation gives CASSYLRGRPQHF.

J is TRBJ1-2 and V is TRBV14, with 7 bases lining up with TRBD1. The CDR3 extends over 13 amino acids. V trimming: 2 bases; J trimming: 4 bases; junction bases outside the gene matches: 1. Germline CDR1 reads SGHDN; CDR2 reads FVKESK. CDR3 sequence: CASSQRTGYGYTF. Here the CDR3 DNA reads TGTGCCAGCAGCCAAAGGACAGGCTATGGCTACACCTTC. The whole variable domain, filled in from reference TRBV14 and TRBJ1-2, reads EAGVTQFPSHSVIEKGQTVTLRCDPISGHDNLYWYRRVMGKEIKFLLHFVKESKQDESGMPNNRFLAERTGGTYSTLKVQPAELEDSGVYFCASSQRTGYGYTFGSGTRLTVV.

The chain joins TRBV30 to TRBJ1-5, with D tentatively TRBD1 (5 bases). The CDR3 spans 16 residues. V gave up 0 bases and J gave up 1 base, with 13 bases separating them. Looked up from germline, CDR1 is GTSNPN and CDR2 is SVGIG (reference sequence). CDR3 in amino acids: CAWSVQVPGSNQPQHF. The CDR3 coding sequence is TGTGCCTGGAGTGTACAGGTTCCCGGGAGCAATCAGCCCCAGCATTTT.

There are a few counts of this clone. The chain has TRBV5-1 and TRBJ2-3, with no clear D. The length of the CDR3 is 13 residues. Trimming removed 2 bases from V and 2 bases from J, with 6 bases in between. From germline, CDR1 is SGHRS and CDR2 YFSETQ. The CDR3 here is CASSLLLTDTQYF. The CDR3, as DNA: TGCGCCAGCAGCTTACTCCTCACAGATACGCAGTATTTT.

The rearrangement links TRBV19 to TRBJ1-5, with D perhaps TRBD1 (5 bases). This CDR3 contains 16 residues. The ends were cut back, 5 bases at V and 0 bases at J, with 14 bases in the middle. The V gene's germline CDR1 is LNHDA and CDR2 SQIVND (reference sequence). CDR3 amino acids: CASSDGTLSSNQPQHF. CDR3 in DNA: TGTGCCAGTAGTGACGGGACTTTGAGTAGCAATCAGCCCCAGCATTTT.

CDR3 protein: CASRFFPSEAFF. As DNA, the CDR3 is TGTGCCAGCAGGTTTTTTCCGTCTGAAGCTTTCTTT. The chain links TRBV28 to TRBJ1-1; no reliable D call. The CDR3 runs 12 residues. V lost 6 bases and J lost 6, with 11 bases in between. CDR1 and CDR2 from the germline V gene are MDHEN and SYDVKM.

This chain connects TRBV7-2 to TRBJ2-1; 7 bases match TRBD2. V shed 5 bases and J 7 bases; nucleotides not matched to a gene: 8. CDR1 and CDR2 (germline): SGHTA, FQGNSA. The CDR3 has 14 amino acids. The CDR3: CASSLGLSGNEQFF. For the CDR3, the DNA is TGTGCCAGCAGCCTGGGACTATCTGGTAATGAGCAGTTCTTC.

In the case of this clone: Other DNA sequences in the same sample also yield this CDR3. The DNA for the CDR3 is TGTGCCAGCAGCTTCAGCGGGAGCTCCTACAATGAGCAGTTCTTC. It yields the protein CASSFSGSSYNEQFF. The chain uses TRBV7-2 and TRBJ2-1; 8 nucleotides match TRBD2. This CDR3 has 15 amino acids. The germline gives CDR1 SGHTA, CDR2 FQGNSA. V dropped 3 bases and J dropped 0; count of bases not matched to a gene: 1.

The rearrangement uses TRBV18 and TRBJ2-1; 7 nucleotides align to TRBD1. This CDR3 is built from 18 residues. Germline CDR1 is KGHSH and CDR2 is LQKENI. Trimming cost V 3 bases and J 0 bases; bases outside gene matches: 11. Written as DNA, the CDR3 is TGTGCCAGCTCACCTCCCCAATTTAACAGGGGCTCCTACAATGAGCAGTTCTTC. As protein: CASSPPQFNRGSYNEQFF.

The chain combines TRBV6-6 with TRBJ2-7; 10 bases map to TRBD2. Germline values: CDR1 MNHNY, CDR2 SVGAGI (reference sequence). J was trimmed by 2 bases and V by 5 bases; bases with no gene match: 6. The CDR3 sequence is 15 residues long. CDR3 nucleotides: TGTGCCAGCAGTCCTCGGACTAGCGGTCCCTACGAGCAGTACTTC. It encodes CASSPRTSGPYEQYF.

Only a few counts were recorded for this clone. The genes are TRBV29-1 and TRBJ2-7; a possible D gene is TRBD2 (5 bases). The V gene's germline CDR1 is SQVTM and CDR2 ANQGSEA. Trimming pared 2 bases from V and 3 bases from J, leaving 11 bases between. The CDR3 length is 13 residues. CDR3 in DNA: TGCAGCGTTGAACTGGAGGTAGACTACGAGCAGTACTTC. Amino acids: CSVELEVDYEQYF.

This clone was detected only a few times. The chain carries TRBV10-3 and TRBJ2-5, with 7 bases fitting TRBD1. Trimming at V came to 6 bases and at J to 3 bases, leaving 4 bases not matched to a gene. Looked up from germline, CDR1 is ENHRY and CDR2 is SYGVKD. The CDR3 has 13 residues. CDR3 residues: CAISRTGEETQYF. CDR3 DNA: TGTGCCATCAGCCGGACAGGCGAAGAGACCCAGTACTTC.

The V call is TRBV14, the J call TRBJ1-5, with D hard to call. There are 17 residues in the CDR3. V lost 4 bases to trimming and J lost 1 base, with 17 bases between them. CDR1 and CDR2 from the germline V gene are SGHDN and FVKESK. The CDR3 coding sequence is TGTGCCAGCAGCCCCCAGTTGATGCTCAGGAGCAATCAGCCCCAGCATTTT. This gives the protein CASSPQLMLRSNQPQHF.

This chain connects TRBV29-1 to TRBJ2-3; D not resolved. V was clipped by 7 bases and J by 4 bases, with 3 bases between them. The CDR3 runs 9 residues. Germline V gene sequence: CDR1 SQVTM, CDR2 ANQGSEA. CDR3 region: CSASDTQYF. DNA of the CDR3: TGCAGCGCGTCAGATACGCAGTATTTT.

The gene calls are TRBV2 and TRBJ2-5; 7 bases are a match to TRBD1. The CDR3 has 14 residues. V dropped 7 bases and J dropped 2; count of bases not matched to a gene: 7. Germline V gene data show CDR1 as SNHLY and CDR2 as FYNNEI. In nucleotides, the CDR3 is TGTGCCAGCACTCGGGACAGAATACAAGAGACCCAGTACTTC. Encoded protein: CASTRDRIQETQYF.

This clone has more than one count but fewer than ten. The chain is built from TRBV6-6 and TRBJ2-5; TRBD1 agrees at 7 bases. Germline values: CDR1 MNHNY, CDR2 SVGAGI (reference sequence). With V trimmed by 2 bases and J by 10 bases, 4 bases remained unmatched. The length of the CDR3 is 12 residues. The CDR3 DNA sequence: TGTGCCAGCAGTTACGACAGGGTGGTCCAGTACTTC. Amino acid sequence: CASSYDRVVQYF.

This clone has just a few counts. V usage is TRBV18 and J usage is TRBJ2-7, with 10 bases fitting TRBD1. With V trimmed by 0 bases and J by 5 bases, 4 bases remained unmatched. CDR1 is KGHSH and CDR2 is LQKENI in the germline V gene. The CDR3 sequence is 15 residues long. The CDR3 region is CASSPPDRGLNEQYF. CDR3 in DNA: TGTGCCAGCTCACCACCAGACAGGGGGCTGAACGAGCAGTACTTC.

Of note for this clone: At one of its ends the junction is not consistent with the germline gene, which may arise from a read error. This sequence joins TRBV4-1 and TRBJ2-7, with D perhaps matching TRBD1 (5 bases). The germline V gene has CDR1 MGHRA and CDR2 YSYEKL. This CDR3 is built from 13 residues. CDR3 in DNA: TGCGCCAGCAGCCACCCCGACAGACCCCTCATCAACTTC. This codes for CASSHPDRPLINF.

This CDR3 reads CASSVGGGRDNEQFF. In nucleotides, the CDR3 is TGTGCCAGCAGCGTAGGGGGCGGGAGGGACAATGAGCAGTTCTTC. V gene TRBV9 combines with J gene TRBJ2-1, with 9 bases that match TRBD2. This CDR3 has 15 residues. Germline trimming cut 0 bases from V and 5 bases from J; bases unmatched to any gene: 3. Germline V gives CDR1 SGDLS, CDR2 YYNGEE.